The 8 T cell receptor beta chains in this list originate from one sample, sequenced in a study of shared clonotypes between healthy human individuals. Clones were read by immunoSEQ multiplex PCR, and TCRdb kept only the in-frame ones, dropping some. The sample has approximately 480,000 clones, about 75% seen once. The sample consisted of PBMCs. The source of these receptors is a woman between 40 and 50 years old in good health. Some clones in this sample may be carry-over from other donors' samples.

This clone was counted between two and nine times. The gene calls are TRBV6-1 and TRBJ2-7; possible D gene TRBD2, 6 bases. V was cut by 4 bases and J by 1 base, with 14 bases left in between. Germline CDR1 is MNHNS and CDR2 is SASEGT. The CDR3 has 15 residues. The CDR3 region is CASSVRLDSSYEQYF. CDR3 bases: TGTGCCAGCAGTGTAAGACTAGACTCTTCCTACGAGCAGTACTTC.

This clone was observed at least ten times. The chain couples TRBV4-3 to TRBJ2-6; D not resolved. Germline values: CDR1 LGHNA, CDR2 YSLEER. This CDR3 region has 16 residues. The V and J ends lost 4 bases and 0 bases respectively, with 10 bases between them. This CDR3 is CASSPQISSGANVLTF. CDR3 sequence (DNA): TGCGCCAGCAGCCCCCAGATCAGCTCTGGGGCCAACGTCCTGACTTTC.

This chain links TRBV7-3 with TRBJ1-2, with no clear D. This CDR3 contains 14 residues. The ends were cut back, 6 bases at V and 6 bases at J, with 17 bases in the middle. Germline V gene data show CDR1 as SGHTA and CDR2 as FQGTGA. The CDR3 here is CASSEYGVEDGYTF. The DNA for the CDR3 is TGTGCCAGCAGTGAGTACGGGGTCGAAGATGGCTACACCTTC.

This rearrangement joins TRBV14 to TRBJ2-1; the D gene is possibly TRBD2 (7 bases). The germline gives CDR1 SGHDN, CDR2 FVKESK. CDR3 length equals 16 residues. V shed 4 bases and J shed 9 bases, with 22 bases lying between them. The CDR3 region is CASSPLGGGDMGEQFF. The CDR3 nucleotides are TGTGCCAGCAGCCCCTTAGGCGGGGGCGATATGGGTGAGCAGTTCTTC.

A word on this clone: This may be a read error: a much more frequent sequence differs by one nucleotide. The rearrangement joins TRBV13 to TRBJ1-2; possibly TRBD1 for D (6 bases). Trimming pared 2 bases from V and 2 bases from J, leaving 6 bases between. Germline CDR1 reads PRHDT; CDR2 reads FYEKMQ (reference sequence). The CDR3 length is 13 residues. This CDR3 is CASSLQGNYGYTF. DNA of the CDR3: TGTGCCAGCAGCTTACAGGGGAACTATGGCTACACCTTC.

This clone was seen a single time. This rearrangement joins TRBV9 to TRBJ2-2, with 13 bases lining up with TRBD2. Losses at the gene ends were 0 bases for V and 8 bases for J; bases not matched to a gene: 7. The CDR3 has 17 amino acids. Germline CDR1 and CDR2: SGDLS and YYNGEE. CDR3 in DNA: TGTGCCAGCAGCGTAGGAGGACTAGCGGGAGAAGCGGGGGAGCTGTTTTTT. It encodes CASSVGGLAGEAGELFF.

The chain couples TRBV28 to TRBJ2-3, with 10 bases matching TRBD1. Looked up from germline, CDR1 is MDHEN and CDR2 is SYDVKM. The CDR3 covers 17 residues. With V trimmed by 4 bases and J by 1 base, 8 bases remained unmatched. CDR3 region: CASSWADRGRGTDTQYF. The DNA of the CDR3 is TGTGCCAGCAGTTGGGCCGACAGGGGGCGAGGCACAGATACGCAGTATTTT.

In DNA, the CDR3 is TGTGCCAGCAGTTCCCAGGGGACGAACACCGGGGAGCTGTTTTTT. Its translation is CASSSQGTNTGELFF. This chain joins TRBV6-6 and TRBJ2-2; a possible D gene is TRBD1 (6 bases). Trimming shortened V by 4 bases and J by 0 bases, and 9 bases separated the two germline ends. Per germline, CDR1 MNHNY and CDR2 SVGAGI (reference sequence). CDR3 length equals 15 residues.